The 27 T cell receptor beta chains below all came from one sample that was sequenced in a study of response to subunit inactivated influenza vaccine. Each CDR3 protein gets one entry after TCRdb re-called the RT-PCR reads with MiXCR. Here the sample spans 200,000 to 300,000 distinct CDR3 sequences, more than 9% being singletons. Specimen: non-naive T cells sorted from PBMCs, collected about 14 days before vaccination. These receptors all stem from a man between 50 and 59 years old who received an inactivated influenza vaccine.

The chain is built from TRBV6-2 or TRBV6-3 and TRBJ2-1; TRBD2 aligns across 8 bases. The CDR3 runs 18 residues. Germline values: CDR1 MNHEY, CDR2 SVGEGT. Trimming at V came to 0 bases and at J to 3 bases, leaving 10 bases not matched to a gene. The CDR3 protein is CASSYSTPREDVYNEQFF. The CDR3, as DNA: TGTGCCAGCAGTTACTCGACCCCGCGGGAGGACGTCTACAATGAGCAGTTCTTC.

This clonotype was seen a few times. The CDR3 coding sequence is TGTGCCATCAGTGAAGGGACCTATGGCTACACCTTC. This translates into CAISEGTYGYTF. This chain connects TRBV10-3 to TRBJ1-2, with a tentative D call TRBD1 (5 bases). CDR1 and CDR2 (germline): ENHRY, SYGVKD. Trimming pared 3 bases from V and 4 bases from J, leaving 6 bases between. The CDR3 is 12 residues long.

In its sample, this clonotype was seen a few times. The chain couples TRBV30 to TRBJ1-1; D is perhaps TRBD1 (6 bases). This CDR3 comprises 15 residues. Germline lookup yields CDR1 GTSNPN and CDR2 SVGIG (reference sequence). The V end lost 8 bases, the J end lost 4 bases, and 23 bases lay between the germline ends. This CDR3 is CAQTPQTGRGTEAFF. The CDR3 bases are TGTGCCCAAACCCCCCAGACAGGAAGGGGCACTGAAGCTTTCTTT.

This clonotype was counted ten times or more. V and J are TRBV7-2 and TRBJ2-5; 10 bases fit TRBD2. The J segment lost 2 bases and the V segment lost 5 bases, leaving 5 bases of the junction unmatched. Germline CDR1 reads SGHTA; CDR2 reads FQGNSA. The CDR3 loop spans 15 amino acids. CDR3 sequence: CASSTSSGSQETQYF. The CDR3 DNA is TGTGCCAGCAGCACTTCTAGCGGGAGTCAAGAGACCCAGTACTTC.

This clonotype was observed many times. The J gene is TRBJ2-2, the V gene TRBV19; 12 bases are shared with TRBD2. J was trimmed by 0 bases and V by 8 bases; bases with no gene match: 4. Germline values: CDR1 LNHDA, CDR2 SQIVND (reference sequence). CDR3 length: 16 residues. The CDR3 sequence is CASRPSGRANTGELFF. In DNA, the CDR3 is TGTGCCAGTCGTCCTAGCGGGAGGGCGAACACCGGGGAGCTGTTTTTT. Using reference TRBV19 and TRBJ2-2 for the parts outside the CDR3, the full variable domain is DGGITQSPKYLFRKEGQNVTLSCEQNLNHDAMYWYRQDPGQGLRLIYYSQIVNDFQKGDIAEGYSVSREKKESFPLTVTSAQKNPTAFYLCASRPSGRANTGELFFGEGSRLTVL.

The chain recombines TRBV7-8 with TRBJ2-2, with TRBD2 matching 7 bases. The trim removed 1 base at V and 3 bases at J, leaving 5 bases unmatched. Germline V lookup: CDR1 SGHVS, CDR2 FQNEAQ. There are 16 residues in the CDR3. The CDR3 reads CASSLVSGGYTGELFF. CDR3 in DNA: TGTGCCAGCAGCTTAGTTTCGGGAGGTTACACCGGGGAGCTGTTTTTT.

This chain connects TRBV29-1 to TRBJ2-1; 8 nucleotides match TRBD1. This CDR3 contains 13 residues. Looked up from germline, CDR1 is SQVTM and CDR2 is ANQGSEA. Trimming took 5 bases from V and 5 from J; bases not matched to a gene: 5. CDR3 sequence: CSVRQGLHNEQFF. CDR3 nucleotide sequence: TGCAGCGTTCGACAGGGGCTTCACAATGAGCAGTTCTTC.

Details on this clonotype: A clone one base away is much larger, so this may be a read error. The missing conserved phenylalanine or tryptophan at the end of this CDR3 makes a read error likely. The V call is TRBV19, the J call TRBJ2-7, with 11 positions matching TRBD2. The CDR3 sequence is 15 residues long. V was pared by 5 bases and J by 2 bases, with 5 bases of the junction left unmatched. Germline CDR1 is LNHDA and CDR2 is SQIVND (reference sequence). The CDR3 DNA follows: TGTGCCAGTAGTCCGGGACTAGCGGAAACCTACGAGCAGTACATC. It encodes CASSPGLAETYEQYI.

This sequence joins TRBV28 and TRBJ2-1, with TRBD2 identical over 11 bases. The germline gives CDR1 MDHEN, CDR2 SYDVKM. The CDR3 is 15 amino acids. V lost 6 bases and J lost 8; bases outside the gene matches: 9. DNA of the CDR3: TGTGCCAGCAGAAGAGCCGGGACTAGCGGCCATGAGCAGTTCTTC. It yields the protein CASRRAGTSGHEQFF.

The table lists this clonotype with a few counts. V usage is TRBV5-1 and J usage is TRBJ2-3; D gene ambiguous. The V gene's germline CDR1 is SGHRS and CDR2 YFSETQ. The CDR3 has 14 residues. V was trimmed by 3 bases and J by 0 bases, leaving 8 bases between them. CDR3 coding DNA: TGCGCCAGCAGCTCCGAGAGAAGCACAGATACGCAGTATTTT. This encodes CASSSERSTDTQYF.

The chain couples TRBV28 to TRBJ2-7; TRBD2 agrees at 7 bases. Germline loops: CDR1 MDHEN, CDR2 SYDVKM. This CDR3 is 14 amino acids long. V was clipped by 1 base and J by 2 bases; unmatched bases: 2. CDR3 sequence (DNA): TGTGCCAGCAGTTTATTCGGGGGGACCTACGAGCAGTACTTC. Protein product: CASSLFGGTYEQYF.

As DNA, the CDR3 is TGCAGTGCTAGAGCTCGGACTAGCGGGAACGACCGTTCCTACGAGCAGTACTTC. As protein: CSARARTSGNDRSYEQYF. The J gene is TRBJ2-7, the V gene TRBV20-1, with TRBD2 identical over 12 bases. The CDR3 runs to 18 residues. With 1 base clipped from V and 1 base from J, the junction kept 11 bases outside the gene matches. Germline V gives CDR1 DFQATT, CDR2 SNEGSKA (reference sequence).

The chain recombines TRBV5-4 with TRBJ2-7, with TRBD2 identical over 14 bases. This CDR3 is 15 amino acids long. The trim removed 4 bases at V and 5 bases at J, leaving 5 bases unmatched. Germline CDR1 and CDR2: SGHNT and YYREEE (reference sequence). The CDR3 bases are TGTGCCAGCAGCATTCCGGGACTAGCGGGAGACGAGCAGTACTTC. It yields the protein CASSIPGLAGDEQYF.

This clonotype showed up just a few times. The chain joins TRBV11-2 to TRBJ1-1; D may be TRBD1 (5 bases). Germline V CDR1 and CDR2: SGHAT, FQNNGV. The CDR3 has 13 residues. V shed 1 base and J shed 7 bases, with 10 bases lying between them. This CDR3 is CASSLAWGGEAFF. DNA for the CDR3: TGTGCCAGCAGCTTAGCCTGGGGGGGTGAAGCTTTCTTT.

Turning to this clonotype: Germline and junction disagree at one end, which may indicate a read error. The chain links TRBV30 to TRBJ2-5, with TRBD1 matching 7 bases. The CDR3 runs to 11 residues. Per the germline V gene, CDR1 is GTSNPN and CDR2 is SVGIG (reference sequence). In nucleotides, the CDR3 is TGTGCCTGGAGTGTACGTGGGACAGCGGACTTC. Protein: CAWSVRGTADF.

The chain has TRBV10-3 and TRBJ2-5, with 7 bases fitting TRBD1. The CDR3 sequence is 17 residues long. V trimming: 6 bases; J trimming: 0 bases; junction bases outside the gene matches: 13. Germline CDR1 and CDR2: ENHRY and SYGVKD. The CDR3 loop is CAISRRGGDRYQETQYF. The CDR3 DNA is TGTGCCATCAGCCGAAGAGGGGGCGACAGGTACCAAGAGACCCAGTACTTC.

This clonotype showed up just a few times. CDR3 nucleotide sequence: TGTGCCAGCTCACTCTCTGAGGCACTTAACTATGGCTACACCTTC. This codes for CASSLSEALNYGYTF. V and J are TRBV18 and TRBJ1-2; D unclear. Trimming pared 4 bases from V and 1 base from J, leaving 13 bases between. CDR1 KGHSH and CDR2 LQKENI come from the germline V gene. There are 15 residues in the CDR3.

This clonotype has more than one count but fewer than ten. The rearrangement joins TRBV7-9 to TRBJ2-1, with D hard to call. The CDR3 contains 13 residues. V was clipped by 3 bases and J by 2 bases, with 5 bases between them. Germline CDR1 SEHNR, CDR2 FQNEAQ (reference sequence). CDR3 in amino acids: CASSFIPYNEQFF. The CDR3 bases are TGTGCCAGCAGCTTCATACCCTACAATGAGCAGTTCTTC.

In its sample, this clonotype was seen a few times. The chain uses TRBV12-3 or TRBV12-4 and TRBJ1-1, with D perhaps matching TRBD1 (6 bases). The germline V and J ends were trimmed by 3 bases and 3 bases, with 11 bases remaining between them. This CDR3 is 14 amino acids long. CDR3 DNA: TGTGCCAGCAGTTTCGGGGGGCGGGACACTGAAGCTTTCTTT. It translates to CASSFGGRDTEAFF.

With regard to this clonotype: An end of the junction does not agree with germline; a read error may underlie this. The chain joins TRBV5-4 to TRBJ2-2; D gene uncertain. Germline V gives CDR1 SGHNT, CDR2 YYREEE (reference sequence). The CDR3 has 13 residues. The CDR3 loop reads CAGRQDNTGELFF. In DNA, the CDR3 is TGTGCCGGCAGACAAGACAACACCGGGGAGCTGTTTTTT.

This clonotype appeared a few times. The rearrangement joins TRBV5-1 to TRBJ2-1; 8 nucleotides align to TRBD2. V lost 0 bases to trimming and J lost 10 bases; unmatched junction nucleotides: 12. Germline lookup yields CDR1 SGHRS and CDR2 YFSETQ. This CDR3 has 16 amino acids. CDR3: CASSLELAPGGDEQFF. The CDR3 DNA is TGCGCCAGCAGCTTGGAACTAGCCCCCGGGGGGGACGAGCAGTTCTTC.

This clonotype was counted ten times or more. The chain combines TRBV5-1 with TRBJ1-5; tentatively, D is TRBD1 (5 bases). CDR1 and CDR2 (germline): SGHRS, YFSETQ. Between the trimmed V and J ends, which lost 7 bases and 3 bases, there was a span of 11 bases. The CDR3 extends over 13 amino acids. The CDR3 sequence: CASGQGPNQPQHF. The CDR3 coding sequence is TGCGCCAGCGGCCAGGGTCCCAATCAGCCCCAGCATTTT.

This clonotype occurred a few times. The chain links TRBV5-1 to TRBJ2-1; 7 nucleotides line up with TRBD1. The germline V gene has CDR1 SGHRS and CDR2 YFSETQ. Unmatched junction bases numbered 18, after V lost 3 bases and J lost 6 bases. This CDR3 is built from 18 residues. In DNA, the CDR3 is TGCGCCAGCAGCTACAGACTAACCGGGACAGAAGGTGGCAATGAGCAGTTCTTC. Translating gives CASSYRLTGTEGGNEQFF.

This sequence joins TRBV6-2 or TRBV6-3 and TRBJ2-7; D might be TRBD2 (6 bases). Trimming shortened V by 7 bases and J by 1 base, and 14 bases separated the two germline ends. The CDR3 is made up of 14 amino acids. Per the germline V gene, CDR1 is MNHEY and CDR2 is SVGEGT. In DNA, the CDR3 is TGTGCCAGCATCCTAGGGGACTTTTCCTACGAGCAGTACTTC. This codes for CASILGDFSYEQYF.

The chain uses TRBV28 and TRBJ2-2; maybe TRBD1 (6 bases). V was cut by 5 bases and J by 1 base, with 26 bases left in between. Germline V gene lookup returns CDR1 MDHEN and CDR2 SYDVKM. CDR3 size: 20 residues. This chain's CDR3 is CASSPQSLTRPGQNTGELFF. The DNA for the CDR3 is TGTGCCAGCAGTCCACAGAGCCTAACCAGACCGGGACAGAACACCGGGGAGCTGTTTTTT.

The J gene is TRBJ2-1, the V gene TRBV4-3, with TRBD2 identical over 13 bases. This CDR3 has 16 amino acids. The ends lost 2 bases at V and 8 bases at J; junction bases unmatched: 6. Germline V CDR1 and CDR2: LGHNA, YSLEER. The CDR3 DNA sequence: TGCGCCAGCAGCCAACGGACTAGCGGGAGATTAGATGAGCAGTTCTTC. Protein product: CASSQRTSGRLDEQFF.

This clonotype was detected a few times. This rearrangement joins TRBV20-1 to TRBJ1-2; 9 nucleotides agree with TRBD1. From germline, CDR1 is DFQATT and CDR2 SNEGSKA (reference sequence). The CDR3 spans 14 residues. V dropped 2 bases and J dropped 7; count of bases not matched to a gene: 8. CDR3 sequence: CSARPGTGMIGYTF. CDR3 DNA: TGCAGTGCTAGACCCGGGACAGGGATGATTGGCTACACCTTC.